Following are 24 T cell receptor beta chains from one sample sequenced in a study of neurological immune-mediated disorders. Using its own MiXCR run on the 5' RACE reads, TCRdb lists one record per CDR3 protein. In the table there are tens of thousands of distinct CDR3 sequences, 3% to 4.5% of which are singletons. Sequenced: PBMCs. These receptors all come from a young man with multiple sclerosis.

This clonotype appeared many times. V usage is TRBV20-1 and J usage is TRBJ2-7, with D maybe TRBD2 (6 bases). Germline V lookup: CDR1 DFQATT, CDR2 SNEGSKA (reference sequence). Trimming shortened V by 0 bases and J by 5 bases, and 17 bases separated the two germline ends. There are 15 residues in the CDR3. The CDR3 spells CSARDSRGGAHEQYF. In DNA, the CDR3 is TGCAGTGCTAGAGATAGTCGAGGAGGGGCCCACGAGCAGTACTTC.

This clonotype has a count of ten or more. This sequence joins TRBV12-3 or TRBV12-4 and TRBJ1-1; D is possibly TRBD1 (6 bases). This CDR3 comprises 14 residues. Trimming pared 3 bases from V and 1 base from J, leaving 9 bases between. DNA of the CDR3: TGTGCCAGCAGTTTGGAGGACAGGAACACTGAAGCTTTCTTT. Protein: CASSLEDRNTEAFF.

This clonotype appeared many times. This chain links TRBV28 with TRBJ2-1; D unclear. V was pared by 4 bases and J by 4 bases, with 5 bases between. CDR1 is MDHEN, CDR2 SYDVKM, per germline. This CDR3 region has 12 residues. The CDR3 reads CASSSRYNEQFF. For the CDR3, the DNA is TGTGCCAGCAGTTCGAGATACAATGAGCAGTTCTTC.

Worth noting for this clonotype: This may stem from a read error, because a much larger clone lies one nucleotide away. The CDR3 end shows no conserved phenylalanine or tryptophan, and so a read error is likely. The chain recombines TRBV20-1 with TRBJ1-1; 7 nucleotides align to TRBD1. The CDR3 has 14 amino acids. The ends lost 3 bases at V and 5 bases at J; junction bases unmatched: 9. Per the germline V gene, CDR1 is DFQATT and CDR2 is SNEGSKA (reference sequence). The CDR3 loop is CSARKGALLTEAFI. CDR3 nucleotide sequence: TGCAGTGCTAGGAAGGGGGCACTCCTTACTGAAGCTTTCATT.

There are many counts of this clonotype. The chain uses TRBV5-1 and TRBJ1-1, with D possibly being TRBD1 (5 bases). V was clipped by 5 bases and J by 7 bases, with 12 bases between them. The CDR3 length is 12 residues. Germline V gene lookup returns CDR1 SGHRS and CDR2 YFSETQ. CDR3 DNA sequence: TGCGCCAGCAGGGGGGGAGTAAATGAAGCTTTCTTT. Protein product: CASRGGVNEAFF.

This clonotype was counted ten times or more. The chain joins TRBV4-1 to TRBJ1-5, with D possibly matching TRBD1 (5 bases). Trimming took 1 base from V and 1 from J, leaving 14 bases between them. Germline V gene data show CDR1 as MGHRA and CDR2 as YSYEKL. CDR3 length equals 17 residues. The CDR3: CASSQGFFAGSNQPQHF. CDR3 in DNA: TGCGCCAGCAGCCAAGGTTTTTTCGCAGGGAGCAATCAGCCCCAGCATTTT.

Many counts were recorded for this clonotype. This chain's CDR3 is CASSHDSQETQYF. CDR3 sequence (DNA): TGTGCCAGCAGCCACGACAGTCAAGAGACCCAGTACTTC. This rearrangement joins TRBV7-2 to TRBJ2-5, with D tentatively TRBD1 (5 bases). Trimming removed 5 bases at V and 2 bases at J, with 9 bases between. This CDR3 comprises 13 residues. Germline values: CDR1 SGHTA, CDR2 FQGNSA.

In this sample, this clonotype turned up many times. CDR3 amino acids: CSATHSGRPAYEQYF. The CDR3 DNA reads TGCAGTGCTACCCACTCGGGGAGGCCAGCCTACGAGCAGTACTTC. This chain connects TRBV20-1 to TRBJ2-7; D perhaps matches TRBD2 (6 bases). CDR3 length equals 15 residues. Germline V gene data show CDR1 as DFQATT and CDR2 as SNEGSKA (reference sequence). Between the trimmed V and J ends, which lost 4 bases and 2 bases, there was a span of 18 bases.

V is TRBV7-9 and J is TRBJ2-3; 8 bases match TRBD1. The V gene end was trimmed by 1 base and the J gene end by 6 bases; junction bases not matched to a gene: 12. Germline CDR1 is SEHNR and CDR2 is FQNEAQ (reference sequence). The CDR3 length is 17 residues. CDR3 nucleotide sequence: TGTGCCAGCAGCTTAGGACGGGGTCAGGGGGCAAGGGATACGCAGTATTTT. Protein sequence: CASSLGRGQGARDTQYF.

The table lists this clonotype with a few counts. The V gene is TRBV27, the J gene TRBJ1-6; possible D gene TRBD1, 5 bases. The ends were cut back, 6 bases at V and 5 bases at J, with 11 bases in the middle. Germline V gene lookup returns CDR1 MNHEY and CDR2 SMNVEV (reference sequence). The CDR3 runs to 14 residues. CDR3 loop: CASRPGRDNSPLHF. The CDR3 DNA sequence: TGTGCCAGCAGACCGGGACGGGATAATTCACCCCTCCACTTT.

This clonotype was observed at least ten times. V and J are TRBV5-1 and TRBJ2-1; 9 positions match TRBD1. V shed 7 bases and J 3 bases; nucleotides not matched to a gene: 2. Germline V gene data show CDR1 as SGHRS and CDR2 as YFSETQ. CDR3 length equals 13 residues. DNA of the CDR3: TGCGCCAGCGGGGGACAGGGCTACAATGAGCAGTTCTTC. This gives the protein CASGGQGYNEQFF.

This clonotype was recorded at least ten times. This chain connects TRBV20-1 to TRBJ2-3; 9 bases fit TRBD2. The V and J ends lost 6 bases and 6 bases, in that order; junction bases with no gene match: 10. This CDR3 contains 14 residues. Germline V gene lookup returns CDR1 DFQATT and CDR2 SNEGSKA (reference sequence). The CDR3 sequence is CSATGSGGYDTQYF. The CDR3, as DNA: TGCAGTGCCACGGGCAGCGGGGGGTATGATACGCAGTATTTT.

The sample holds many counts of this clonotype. For the CDR3, the DNA is TGTGCCAGCTCTGTGGTGACGAGCTCCTACAATGAGCAGTTCTTC. The encoded protein is CASSVVTSSYNEQFF. The chain has TRBV18 and TRBJ2-1; D ambiguous. This CDR3 spans 15 amino acids. CDR1 is KGHSH, CDR2 LQKENI, per germline. The V end was cut by 6 bases, the J end by 0 bases, with 12 bases between. The whole variable domain, filled in from reference TRBV18 and TRBJ2-1, reads NAGVMQNPRHLVRRRGQEARLRCSPMKGHSHVYWYRQLPEEGLKFMVYLQKENIIDESGMPKERFSAEFPKEGPSILRIQQVVRGDSAAYFCASSVVTSSYNEQFFGPGTRLTVL.

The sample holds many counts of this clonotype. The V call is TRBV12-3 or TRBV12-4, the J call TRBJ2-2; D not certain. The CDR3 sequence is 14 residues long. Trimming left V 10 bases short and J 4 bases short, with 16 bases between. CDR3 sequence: CATTKGSSTGELFF. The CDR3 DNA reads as TGTGCCACCACAAAGGGCTCCTCCACCGGGGAGCTGTTTTTT.

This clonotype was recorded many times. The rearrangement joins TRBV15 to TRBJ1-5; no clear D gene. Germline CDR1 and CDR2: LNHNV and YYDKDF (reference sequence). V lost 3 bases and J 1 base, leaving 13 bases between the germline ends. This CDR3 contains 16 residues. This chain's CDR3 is CATSSGIQGSNQPQHF. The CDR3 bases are TGTGCCACCAGCAGTGGGATCCAAGGGAGCAATCAGCCCCAGCATTTT.

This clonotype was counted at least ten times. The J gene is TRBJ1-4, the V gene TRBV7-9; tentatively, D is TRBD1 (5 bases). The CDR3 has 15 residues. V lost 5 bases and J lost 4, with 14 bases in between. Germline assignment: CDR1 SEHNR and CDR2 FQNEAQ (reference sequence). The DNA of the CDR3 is TGTGCCAGCAGCCGGTGGGGGTCAGATAATGAAAAACTGTTTTTT. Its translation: CASSRWGSDNEKLFF.

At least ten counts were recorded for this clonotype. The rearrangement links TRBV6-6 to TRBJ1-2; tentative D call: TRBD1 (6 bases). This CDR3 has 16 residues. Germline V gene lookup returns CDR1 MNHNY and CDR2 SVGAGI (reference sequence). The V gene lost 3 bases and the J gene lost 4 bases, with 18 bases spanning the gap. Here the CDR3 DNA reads TGTGCCAGCAGTTATCGAGGACAGTCGCCTCTCTATGGCTACACCTTC. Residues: CASSYRGQSPLYGYTF.

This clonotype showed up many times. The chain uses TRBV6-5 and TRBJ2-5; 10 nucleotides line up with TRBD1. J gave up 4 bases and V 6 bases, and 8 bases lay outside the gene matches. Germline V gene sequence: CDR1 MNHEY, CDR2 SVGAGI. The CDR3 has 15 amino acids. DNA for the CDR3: TGTGCCAGCAGCTATGACAGGGGGCTGGGAGAGACCCAGTACTTC. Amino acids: CASSYDRGLGETQYF.

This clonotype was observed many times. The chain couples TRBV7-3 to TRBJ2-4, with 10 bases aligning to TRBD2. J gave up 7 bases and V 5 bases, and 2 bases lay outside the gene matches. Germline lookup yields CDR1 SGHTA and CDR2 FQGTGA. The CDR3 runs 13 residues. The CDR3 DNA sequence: TGTGCCAGCAGCCTTAGCGGGAGGAACATTCAGTACTTC. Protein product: CASSLSGRNIQYF.

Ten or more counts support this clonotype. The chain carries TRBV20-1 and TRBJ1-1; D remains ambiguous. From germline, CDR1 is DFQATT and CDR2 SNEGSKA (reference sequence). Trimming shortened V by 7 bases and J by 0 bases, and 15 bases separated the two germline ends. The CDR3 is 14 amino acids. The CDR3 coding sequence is TGCAGTGGCCTTCGCGAGGGCATGAACACTGAAGCTTTCTTT. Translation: CSGLREGMNTEAFF.

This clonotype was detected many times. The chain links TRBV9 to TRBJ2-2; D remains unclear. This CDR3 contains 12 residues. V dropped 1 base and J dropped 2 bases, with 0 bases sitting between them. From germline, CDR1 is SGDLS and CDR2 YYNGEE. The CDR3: CASSVNTGELFF. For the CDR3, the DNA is TGTGCCAGCAGCGTAAACACCGGGGAGCTGTTTTTT.

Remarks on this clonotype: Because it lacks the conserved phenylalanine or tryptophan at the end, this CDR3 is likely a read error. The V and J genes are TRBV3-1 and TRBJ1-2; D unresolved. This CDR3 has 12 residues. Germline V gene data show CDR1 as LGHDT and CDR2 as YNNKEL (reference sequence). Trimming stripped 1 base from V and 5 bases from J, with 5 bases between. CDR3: CASSQAGYGYTV. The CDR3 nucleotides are TGTGCCAGCAGCCAAGCTGGGTATGGCTACACCGTC.

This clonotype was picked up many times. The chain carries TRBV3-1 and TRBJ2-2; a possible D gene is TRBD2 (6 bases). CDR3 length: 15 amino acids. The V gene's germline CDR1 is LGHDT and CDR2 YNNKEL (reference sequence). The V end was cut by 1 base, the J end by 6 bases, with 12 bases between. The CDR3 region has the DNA TGTGCCAGCAGCCAAGGAAGCGGCGGGGCCGGGGAGCTGTTTTTT. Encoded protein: CASSQGSGGAGELFF.

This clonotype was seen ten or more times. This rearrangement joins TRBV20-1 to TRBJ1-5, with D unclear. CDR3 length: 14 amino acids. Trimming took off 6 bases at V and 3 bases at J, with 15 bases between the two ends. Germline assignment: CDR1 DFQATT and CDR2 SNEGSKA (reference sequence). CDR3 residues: CSASKPGYNQPQHF. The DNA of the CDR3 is TGCAGTGCGAGTAAACCGGGCTACAATCAGCCCCAGCATTTT.